What follows are 17 T cell receptor beta chains derived from one specimen sequenced in a study of blood T cell repertoires in COVID-19. The table came from immunoSEQ multiplex PCR; TCRdb's copy has only in-frame clones and leaves some out. Of 35,000 to 50,000 clones in the sample, roughly 84% were seen once. Material: peripheral blood. The receptors originated from a man in his 70s with acute or convalescent COVID-19.

The chain links TRBV12-3 or TRBV12-4 to TRBJ1-1, with D hard to call. CDR3 length: 13 amino acids. V lost 6 bases, J lost 3 bases, and 11 bases lay in between. Here the CDR3 DNA reads TGTGCCAGCAGCCGAAATATAGACACTGAAGCTTTCTTT. It yields the protein CASSRNIDTEAFF.

This clone has just one count. J is TRBJ1-5 and V is TRBV19; TRBD1 agrees at 7 bases. The CDR3 has 14 residues. The V segment lost 7 bases and the J segment 3 bases; nucleotides outside the gene matches: 6. CDR1 is LNHDA and CDR2 is SQIVND in the germline V gene (reference sequence). CDR3 coding DNA: TGTGCCAGTACCTCAGGGGGTGTCAATCAGCCCCAGCATTTT. This encodes CASTSGGVNQPQHF.

The chain links TRBV7-9 to TRBJ1-5; D unresolved. The CDR3 runs 12 residues. V was pared by 5 bases and J by 5 bases, with 7 bases between. Germline V gene sequence: CDR1 SEHNR, CDR2 FQNEAQ (reference sequence). The CDR3 spells CASSPVDQPQHF. Here the CDR3 DNA reads TGTGCCAGCAGCCCGGTAGATCAGCCCCAGCATTTT.

The rearrangement uses TRBV3-1 (or the pseudogene TRBV3-2) and TRBJ2-5, with D possibly matching TRBD2 (6 bases). The CDR3 contains 13 residues. Germline V gene data show CDR1 as LGHDT and CDR2 as YNNKEL (reference sequence). V lost 4 bases to trimming and J lost 7 bases, with 13 bases between them. The CDR3 is CASSLGGAATQYF. CDR3 DNA: TGTGCCAGCAGCCTGGGCGGGGCCGCGACCCAGTACTTC.

The rearrangement links TRBV29-1 to TRBJ2-2, with D possibly matching TRBD1 (6 bases). This CDR3 is 14 amino acids long. The V gene's germline CDR1 is SQVTM and CDR2 ANQGSEA. For the CDR3, the DNA is TGCAGTTCCTTGGGGGACACTATAACCGGGGAGCTGTTTTTT. This gives the protein CSSLGDTITGELFF.

This clone was detected a few times. The rearrangement joins TRBV2 to TRBJ1-5; TRBD1 is a possible D gene (6 bases). Deletions cut 7 bases from V and 6 bases from J, with 16 bases between. The germline V gene has CDR1 SNHLY and CDR2 FYNNEI. This CDR3 contains 14 residues. The CDR3 loop reads CASTEAGASQPQHF. CDR3 sequence (DNA): TGTGCCAGCACTGAGGCAGGGGCCTCTCAGCCCCAGCATTTT.

The chain links TRBV7-9 to TRBJ1-5, with a possible D match to TRBD1 (5 bases). The germline CDR1 and CDR2 sequences are SEHNR and FQNEAQ (reference sequence). Trimming stripped 3 bases from V and 1 base from J, with 10 bases between. The CDR3 spans 15 residues. The CDR3 reads CASSLGGSSNQPQHF. The CDR3 coding sequence is TGTGCCAGCAGCTTGGGGGGGAGCAGCAATCAGCCCCAGCATTTT.

As regards this clone: The junction departs from the called germline gene at one end, perhaps through a read error. The rearrangement joins TRBV5-4 to TRBJ2-2; D is possibly TRBD1 (6 bases). This CDR3 is built from 15 residues. Germline V lookup: CDR1 SGHNT, CDR2 YYREEE (reference sequence). In DNA form, the CDR3 reads TGTGCCAGCAGCTCCGGGACACGGAACGCCGGGGAGCTGTTTTTT. The encoded protein is CASSSGTRNAGELFF.

The chain joins TRBV7-2 to TRBJ2-5, with 7 positions matching TRBD2. Germline V lookup: CDR1 SGHTA, CDR2 FQGNSA. The CDR3 contains 14 residues. J gave up 2 bases and V 5 bases, and 5 bases lay outside the gene matches. CDR3 region: CASSPPGGQETQYF. CDR3 DNA sequence: TGTGCCAGCAGCCCCCCCGGGGGGCAAGAGACCCAGTACTTC.

The CDR3 protein is CATSSTEAFF. The CDR3 nucleotides read TGTGCCACCTCGAGCACTGAAGCTTTCTTT. The rearrangement links TRBV7-9 to TRBJ1-1; the D is unclear. Trimming pared 10 bases from V and 4 bases from J, leaving 7 bases between. CDR1 SEHNR and CDR2 FQNEAQ come from the germline V gene (reference sequence). There are 10 residues in the CDR3.

V usage is TRBV7-2 and J usage is TRBJ1-2; D remains unclear. There are 16 residues in the CDR3. Deletions cut 5 bases from V and 7 bases from J, with 23 bases between. Germline V lookup: CDR1 SGHTA, CDR2 FQGNSA. In nucleotides, the CDR3 is TGTGCCAGCAGCCGCCAGCCCGGGGAAGGAGGCAGTGGCTACACCTTC. Protein product: CASSRQPGEGGSGYTF.

The V and J genes are TRBV18 and TRBJ2-7, with 9 bases fitting TRBD1. Looked up from germline, CDR1 is KGHSH and CDR2 is LQKENI. The CDR3 loop spans 17 amino acids. Germline trimming cut 3 bases from V and 2 bases from J; bases unmatched to any gene: 11. CDR3 DNA: TGTGCCAGCTCACCCCTACCTCCGGGACAGGGTACCTACGAGCAGTACTTC. Translated, it gives CASSPLPPGQGTYEQYF. Full variable domain (outside the CDR3, taken from reference TRBV18 and TRBJ2-7): NAGVMQNPRHLVRRRGQEARLRCSPMKGHSHVYWYRQLPEEGLKFMVYLQKENIIDESGMPKERFSAEFPKEGPSILRIQQVVRGDSAAYFCASSPLPPGQGTYEQYFGPGTRLTVT.

This chain connects TRBV12-3 or TRBV12-4 to TRBJ1-3, with TRBD1 matching 10 bases. The V segment lost 11 bases and the J segment 8 bases; nucleotides outside the gene matches: 9. This CDR3 contains 13 residues. The CDR3 protein is CASRQGARDTIYF. As DNA, the CDR3 is TGTGCCTCAAGACAGGGGGCTCGAGACACCATATATTTT.

V gene TRBV9 combines with J gene TRBJ1-1; D perhaps matches TRBD1 (5 bases). V lost 0 bases, J lost 5 bases, and 11 bases lay in between. This CDR3 region has 14 residues. Germline CDR1 SGDLS, CDR2 YYNGEE. CDR3 sequence reads: CASSVVGVETEAFF. The CDR3 DNA sequence: TGTGCCAGCAGCGTAGTAGGGGTAGAAACTGAAGCTTTCTTT.

This clone was counted a single time. This chain connects TRBV5-1 to TRBJ2-5; TRBD2 agrees at 11 bases. V gave up 4 bases and J gave up 2 bases; unmatched junction bases: 4. There are 15 residues in the CDR3. Germline lookup yields CDR1 SGHRS and CDR2 YFSETQ. The CDR3 sequence is CASSPGTSGQETQYF. In DNA form, the CDR3 reads TGCGCCAGCAGCCCAGGGACTAGCGGACAAGAGACCCAGTACTTC.

The chain joins TRBV5-1 to TRBJ1-2; 7 bases align to TRBD1. The germline V gene encodes CDR1 SGHRS and CDR2 YFSETQ. V lost 2 bases to trimming and J lost 8 bases; unmatched junction nucleotides: 18. This CDR3 comprises 17 residues. This CDR3 is CASSFGSDRSRFEGYTF. Written as DNA, the CDR3 is TGCGCCAGCAGCTTTGGATCGGACAGGTCGAGATTCGAGGGCTACACCTTC.

This chain joins TRBV19 and TRBJ2-1, with D unclear. The CDR3 is made up of 12 amino acids. Deletions cut 7 bases from V and 4 bases from J, with 8 bases between. Germline-derived CDR1 and CDR2 are LNHDA and SQIVND (reference sequence). The CDR3 protein is CASTAGYNEQFF. CDR3 nucleotide sequence: TGTGCCAGTACCGCCGGGTACAATGAGCAGTTCTTC.